This TCR beta chain is from a study of regulatory T cells in long-lasting Graves disease. Study-wide points: Not thyroid tissue but only peripheral blood was studied.

This clonotype has more than one count but fewer than ten. Antigen specificity is unknown. Time point indicated: persistent/refractory GD, antithyroid drugs over 5 years with positive TRAb. Scientists built the TCR library using RNA that was extracted from PBMCs. The germline V gene has CDR1 MNHNS and CDR2 SASEGT. V gave up 7 bases and J gave up 7 bases, with 11 bases separating them. This CDR3 comprises 12 residues. With iRepertoire HTBI primers and Arm-PCR of CDR3 regions, TCR beta libraries were built. TCRdb called the multiplex PCR reads again in MiXCR, with one record for every CDR3 protein. Found here are fewer than 600,000 distinct CDR3 sequences, approximately 23% of them singletons; the top ten hold about an eighth.

The sequencing used peripheral blood mononuclear cells (PBMCs), collected when the disease was refractory, from a patient treated with antithyroid drugs. The clonotype originates from a female donor with Graves disease. The chain carries TRBV6-1 and TRBJ2-1, with D tentatively TRBD2 (5 bases). This CDR3 is CASNQPGNEQFF. The CDR3, as DNA: TGTGCCAGCAATCAGCCGGGAAATGAGCAGTTCTTC.